The T cell receptor (beta chain) under discussion was sequenced for a study of T cells in Graves' hyperthyroidism and ophthalmopathy. Trimming took 7 bases from V and 1 from J, leaving 7 bases between them. CDR3 size: 12 residues. Germline-derived CDR1 and CDR2 are MDHEN and SYDVKM. Amplification of TCR beta CDR3 regions used RNA as the template. The HTBI primer set served for first-round RT-PCR of the TCR CDR3. TCRdb recomputed calls from the multiplex PCR reads with MiXCR, one row per CDR3 protein. The sample contains about 280,000 distinct CDR3 sequences, less than 30% of which appear only once. General study findings and limits: Ophthalmopathy, as predicted by the model, came a median roughly 6.3 months after the prediction. Blood shared most expanded thyroid clonotypes above 0.001.

Regarding this clonotype: Its cognate antigen is unknown.

The TCR comes from a man between 35 and 55 years old with Graves' hyperthyroidism that later progressed to Graves' ophthalmopathy. Input material: blood. This chain uses TRBV28 with TRBJ1-2; D ambiguous. CDR3 protein: CASMVVNYGYTF. The CDR3 region has the DNA TGTGCCAGCATGGTAGTTAACTATGGCTACACCTTC.